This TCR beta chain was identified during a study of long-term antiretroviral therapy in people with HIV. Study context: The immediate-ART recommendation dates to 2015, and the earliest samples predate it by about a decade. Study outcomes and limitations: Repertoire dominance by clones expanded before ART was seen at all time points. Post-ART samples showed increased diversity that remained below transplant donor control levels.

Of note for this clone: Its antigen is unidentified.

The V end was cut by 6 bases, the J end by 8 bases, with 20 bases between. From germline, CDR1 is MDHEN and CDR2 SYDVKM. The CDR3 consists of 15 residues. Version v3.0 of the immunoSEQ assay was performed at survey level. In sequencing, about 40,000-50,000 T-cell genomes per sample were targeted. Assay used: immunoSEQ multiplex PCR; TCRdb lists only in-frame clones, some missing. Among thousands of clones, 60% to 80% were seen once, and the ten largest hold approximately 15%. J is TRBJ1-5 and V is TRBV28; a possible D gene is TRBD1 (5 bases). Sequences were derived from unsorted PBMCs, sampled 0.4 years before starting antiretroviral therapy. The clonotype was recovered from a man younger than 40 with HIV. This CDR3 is CASRTDTSFGEPQHF. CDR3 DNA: TGTGCCAGCAGGACGGACACTTCGTTTGGGGAGCCCCAGCATTTT.